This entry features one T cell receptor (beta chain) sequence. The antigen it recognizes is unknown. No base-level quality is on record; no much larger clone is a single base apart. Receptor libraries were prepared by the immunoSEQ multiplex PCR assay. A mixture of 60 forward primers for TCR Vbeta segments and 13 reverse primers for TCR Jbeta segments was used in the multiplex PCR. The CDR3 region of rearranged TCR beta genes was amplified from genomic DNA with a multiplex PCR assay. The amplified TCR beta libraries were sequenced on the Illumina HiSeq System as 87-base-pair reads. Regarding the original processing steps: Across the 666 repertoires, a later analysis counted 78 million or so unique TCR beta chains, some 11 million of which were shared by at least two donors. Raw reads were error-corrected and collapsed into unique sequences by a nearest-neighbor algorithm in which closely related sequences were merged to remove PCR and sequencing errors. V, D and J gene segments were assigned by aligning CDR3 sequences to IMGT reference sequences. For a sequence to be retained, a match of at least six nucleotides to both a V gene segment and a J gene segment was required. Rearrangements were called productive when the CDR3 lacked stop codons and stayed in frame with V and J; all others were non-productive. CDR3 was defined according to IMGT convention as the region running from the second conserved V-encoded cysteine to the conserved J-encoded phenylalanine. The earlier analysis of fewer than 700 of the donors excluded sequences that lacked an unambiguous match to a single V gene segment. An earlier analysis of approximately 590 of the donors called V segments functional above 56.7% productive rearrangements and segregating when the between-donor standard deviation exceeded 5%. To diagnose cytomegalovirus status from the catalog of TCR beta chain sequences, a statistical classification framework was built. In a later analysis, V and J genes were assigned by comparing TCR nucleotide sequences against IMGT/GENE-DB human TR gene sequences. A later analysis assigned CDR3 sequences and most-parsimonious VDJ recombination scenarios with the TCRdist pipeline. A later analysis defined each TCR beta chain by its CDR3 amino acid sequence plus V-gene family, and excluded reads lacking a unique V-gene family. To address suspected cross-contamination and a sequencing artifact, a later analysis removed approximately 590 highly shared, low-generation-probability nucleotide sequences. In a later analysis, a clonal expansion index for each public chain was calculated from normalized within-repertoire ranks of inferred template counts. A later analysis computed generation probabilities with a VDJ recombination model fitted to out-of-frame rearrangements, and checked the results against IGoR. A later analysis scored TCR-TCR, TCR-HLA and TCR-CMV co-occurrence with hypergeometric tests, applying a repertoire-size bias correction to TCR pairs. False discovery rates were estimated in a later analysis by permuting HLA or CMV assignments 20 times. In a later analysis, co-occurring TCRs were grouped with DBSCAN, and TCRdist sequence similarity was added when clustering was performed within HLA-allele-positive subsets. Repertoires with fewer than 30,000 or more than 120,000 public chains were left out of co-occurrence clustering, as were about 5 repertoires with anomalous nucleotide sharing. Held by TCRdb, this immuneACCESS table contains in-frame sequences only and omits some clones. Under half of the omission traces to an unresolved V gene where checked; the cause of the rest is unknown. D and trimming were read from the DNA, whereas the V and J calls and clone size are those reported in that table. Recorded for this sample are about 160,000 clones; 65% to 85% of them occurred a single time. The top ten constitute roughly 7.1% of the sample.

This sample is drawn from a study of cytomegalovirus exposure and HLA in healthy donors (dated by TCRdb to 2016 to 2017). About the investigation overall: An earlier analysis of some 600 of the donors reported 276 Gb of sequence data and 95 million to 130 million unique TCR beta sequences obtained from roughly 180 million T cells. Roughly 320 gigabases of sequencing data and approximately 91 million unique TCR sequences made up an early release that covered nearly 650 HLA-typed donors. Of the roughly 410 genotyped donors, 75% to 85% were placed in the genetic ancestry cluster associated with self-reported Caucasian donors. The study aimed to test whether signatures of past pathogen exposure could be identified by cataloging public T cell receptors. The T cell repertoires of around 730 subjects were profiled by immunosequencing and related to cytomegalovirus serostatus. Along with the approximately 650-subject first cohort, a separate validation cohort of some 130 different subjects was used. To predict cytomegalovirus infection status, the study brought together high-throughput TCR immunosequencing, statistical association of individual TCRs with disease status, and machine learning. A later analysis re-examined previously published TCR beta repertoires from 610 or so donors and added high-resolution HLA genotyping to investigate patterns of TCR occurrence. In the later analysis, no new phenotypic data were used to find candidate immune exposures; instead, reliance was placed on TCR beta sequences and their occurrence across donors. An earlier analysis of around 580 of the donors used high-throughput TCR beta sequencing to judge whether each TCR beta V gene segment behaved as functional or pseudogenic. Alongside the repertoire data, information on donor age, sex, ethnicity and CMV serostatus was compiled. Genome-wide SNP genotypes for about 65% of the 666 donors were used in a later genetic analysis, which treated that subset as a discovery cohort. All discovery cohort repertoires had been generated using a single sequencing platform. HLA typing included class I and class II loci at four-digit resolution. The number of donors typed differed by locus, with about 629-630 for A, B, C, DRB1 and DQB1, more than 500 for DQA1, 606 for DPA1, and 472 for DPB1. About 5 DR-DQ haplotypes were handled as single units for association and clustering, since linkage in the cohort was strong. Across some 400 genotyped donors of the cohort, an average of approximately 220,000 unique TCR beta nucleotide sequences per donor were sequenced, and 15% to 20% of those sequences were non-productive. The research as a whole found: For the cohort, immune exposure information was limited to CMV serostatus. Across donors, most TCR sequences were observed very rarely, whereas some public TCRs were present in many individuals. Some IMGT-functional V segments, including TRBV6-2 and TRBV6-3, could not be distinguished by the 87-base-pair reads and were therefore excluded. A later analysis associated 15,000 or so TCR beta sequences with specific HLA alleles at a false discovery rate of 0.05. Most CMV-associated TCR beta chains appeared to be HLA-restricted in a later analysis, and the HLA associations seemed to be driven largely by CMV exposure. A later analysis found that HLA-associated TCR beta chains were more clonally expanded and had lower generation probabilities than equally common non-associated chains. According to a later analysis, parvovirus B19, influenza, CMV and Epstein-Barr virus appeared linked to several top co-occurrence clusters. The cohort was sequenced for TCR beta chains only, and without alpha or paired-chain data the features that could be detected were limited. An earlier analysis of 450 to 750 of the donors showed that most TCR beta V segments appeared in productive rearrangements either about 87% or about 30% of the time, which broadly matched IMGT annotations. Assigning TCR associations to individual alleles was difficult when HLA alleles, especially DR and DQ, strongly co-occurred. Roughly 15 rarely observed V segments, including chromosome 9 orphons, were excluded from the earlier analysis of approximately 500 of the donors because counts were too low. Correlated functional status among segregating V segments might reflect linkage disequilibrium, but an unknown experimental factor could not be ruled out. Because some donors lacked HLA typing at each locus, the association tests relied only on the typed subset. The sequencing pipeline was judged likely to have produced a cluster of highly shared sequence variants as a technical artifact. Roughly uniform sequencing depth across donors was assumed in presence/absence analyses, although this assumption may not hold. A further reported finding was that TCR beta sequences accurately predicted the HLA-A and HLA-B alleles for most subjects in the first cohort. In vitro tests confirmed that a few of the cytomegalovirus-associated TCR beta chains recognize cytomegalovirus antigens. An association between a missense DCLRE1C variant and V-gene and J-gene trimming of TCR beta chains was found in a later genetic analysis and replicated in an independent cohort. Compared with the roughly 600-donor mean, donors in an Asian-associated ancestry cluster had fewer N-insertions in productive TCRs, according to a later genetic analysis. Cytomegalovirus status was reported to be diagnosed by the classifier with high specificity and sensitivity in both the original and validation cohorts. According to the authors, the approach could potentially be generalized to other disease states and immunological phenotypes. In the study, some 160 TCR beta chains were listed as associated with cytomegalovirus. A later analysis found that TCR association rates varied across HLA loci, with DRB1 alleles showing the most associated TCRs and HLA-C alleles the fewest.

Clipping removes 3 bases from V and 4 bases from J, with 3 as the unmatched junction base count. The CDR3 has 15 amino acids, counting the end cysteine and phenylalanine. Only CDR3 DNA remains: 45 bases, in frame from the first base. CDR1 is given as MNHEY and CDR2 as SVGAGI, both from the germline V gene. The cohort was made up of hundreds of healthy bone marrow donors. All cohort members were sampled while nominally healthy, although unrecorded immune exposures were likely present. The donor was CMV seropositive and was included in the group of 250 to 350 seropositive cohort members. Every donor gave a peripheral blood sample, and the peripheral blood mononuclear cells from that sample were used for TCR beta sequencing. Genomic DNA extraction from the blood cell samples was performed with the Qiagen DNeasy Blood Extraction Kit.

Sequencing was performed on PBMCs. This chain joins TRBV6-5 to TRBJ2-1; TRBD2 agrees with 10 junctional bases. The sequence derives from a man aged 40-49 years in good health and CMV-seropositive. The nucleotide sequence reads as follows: TGTGCCAGCAGTTATTTAGCGGGGGGATACAATGAGCAGTTCTTC. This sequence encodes CASSYLAGGYNEQFF.